This note documents a single T cell receptor (beta chain) sequence. Its binding antigen is unknown. Qualities for individual bases were not recorded, and no much larger clone is one base off. Participants in the prospective study were aged roughly 18 to 100 years, lived in over 20 United States geographic areas, and enrolled through a virtual design. In the prospective study, participants were assigned to cohorts based on the clinical history participants reported in a screening survey and a study questionnaire. For ImmuneRACE Cohort 3, a participant was defined as recovered based on two consecutive negative NP/OP PCR tests, clearance by a healthcare professional, or resolution of symptoms. In the prospective study, mobile phlebotomists collected whole blood, serum and a nasopharyngeal or oropharyngeal swab from each participant. Over an approximately 2-month period, participants in the prospective study had the option of providing additional blood draws and questionnaires. Blood samples from the prospective study were shipped frozen or at room temperature prior to DNA extraction.

The record originates from a study of blood T cell repertoires in COVID-19 (dated by TCRdb to the early 2020s). General notes on the study: Samples covering the acute and convalescent phases of COVID-19 were provided by collaborators in the United States, Italy and Spain. Samples came from the ongoing ImmuneRACE study (first 160 participants) plus 1,254 subjects from 6 global collaborators. The prospective study material was composed of cDNA or gDNA derived from T cells, B-cell-depleted T cells, or PBMCs. The repertoires were released in a freely available public database meant as a resource for research on the immune response to SARS-CoV-2. Where available, HLA class I and class II types were obtained from metadata supplied by the sample provider rather than from assay-based typing. The dataset comprised deeply sampled blood TCRbeta repertoires from subjects exposed to, actively infected with, or recovered from COVID-19. Sample metadata almost always included a de-identified subject ID, COVID-19 status, age in years and sex.

Study-wide conclusions, independent of this receptor: The amount of clinical and demographic metadata varied by source and participant and was provided uncurated.

TCRbeta CDR3 regions were amplified from genomic DNA using the immunoSEQ Assay, a bias-controlled multiplex PCR. In the paper's pipeline: The number of nucleated cells in each sample was estimated by amplification of reference gene primers within the assay. Sequence reads were collapsed and filtered to measure the absolute abundance of every unique TCRbeta CDR3 rearrangement. For each sample, productive Simpson clonality was calculated as the square root of Simpson's diversity index over productive rearrangements. Sourced from immuneACCESS, this table was stored by TCRdb with only in-frame sequences that have V and J called. A share of the clones is absent; for the studies checked, an unresolved V gene accounts for under half, and the remainder has no known explanation. V and J calls and clone size follow that table, whereas D and trimming were derived from the DNA. The sample table contains 150,000 to 200,000 clones; only one count was recorded for about four fifths of them. The ten largest clones add up to roughly 3.5% of the sample.

CDR3 length: 16 amino acids, cysteine to phenylalanine. This entry keeps only the CDR3 DNA: 48 bases, framed from base 1. V is pruned by 0 bases and J by 6 bases, leaving 7 bases of the junction without a gene match. Taken from the germline V gene (reference sequence), the CDR1 and CDR2 loops are WNHNN and SYGVQD. What was sequenced was PBMCs or T cells enriched from blood (not recorded which). This clonotype was sampled from a woman in her sixties who had recovered from COVID-19. This sequence uses TRBV10-1 and TRBJ1-5; 8 bases in the junction line up with TRBD1. The CDR3: CASSESVQGVSQPQHF. The DNA sequence reads TGCGCCAGCAGTGAGTCTGTACAGGGGGTTAGTCAGCCCCAGCATTTT.